This TCR beta chain was obtained from a study of T cell changes during pregnancy in multiple sclerosis. Using immunoSEQ multiplex PCR, the repertoire was profiled, and TCRdb retains in-frame clones only, with some absent. Among tens of thousands of clones listed, approximately 92% were seen once. V lost 1 base, J lost 5 bases, and 11 bases stayed unmatched. Germline CDR1 reads MNHEY; CDR2 reads SMNVEV (reference sequence). The CDR3 is 17 amino acids. Source: CD4+ T cells from peripheral blood mononuclear cells, taken in the first trimester of pregnancy. The TCR sequence derives from a female donor with multiple sclerosis, enrolled in a pregnancy study. The chain links TRBV27 to TRBJ2-5; 9 nucleotides align to TRBD2. CDR3: CASSLFLGAGGVETQYF. Here the CDR3 DNA reads TGTGCCAGCAGTTTATTTCTGGGAGCGGGAGGAGTGGAGACCCAGTACTTC.